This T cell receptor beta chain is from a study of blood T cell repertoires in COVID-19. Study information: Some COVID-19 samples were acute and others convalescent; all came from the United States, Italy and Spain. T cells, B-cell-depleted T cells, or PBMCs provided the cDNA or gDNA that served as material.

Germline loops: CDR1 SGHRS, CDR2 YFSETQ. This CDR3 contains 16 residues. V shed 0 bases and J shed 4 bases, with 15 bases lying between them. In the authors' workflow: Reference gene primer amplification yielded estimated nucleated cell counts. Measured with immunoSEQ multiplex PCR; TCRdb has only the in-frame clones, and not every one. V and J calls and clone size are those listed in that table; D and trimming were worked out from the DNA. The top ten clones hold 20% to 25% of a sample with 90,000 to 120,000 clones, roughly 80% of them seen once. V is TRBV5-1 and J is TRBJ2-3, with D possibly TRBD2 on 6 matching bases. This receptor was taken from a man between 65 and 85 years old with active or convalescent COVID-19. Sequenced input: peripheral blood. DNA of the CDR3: TGCGCCAGCAGCTTGGCGGGTAGCGGACCAGCAGATACGCAGTATTTT. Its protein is CASSLAGSGPADTQYF.